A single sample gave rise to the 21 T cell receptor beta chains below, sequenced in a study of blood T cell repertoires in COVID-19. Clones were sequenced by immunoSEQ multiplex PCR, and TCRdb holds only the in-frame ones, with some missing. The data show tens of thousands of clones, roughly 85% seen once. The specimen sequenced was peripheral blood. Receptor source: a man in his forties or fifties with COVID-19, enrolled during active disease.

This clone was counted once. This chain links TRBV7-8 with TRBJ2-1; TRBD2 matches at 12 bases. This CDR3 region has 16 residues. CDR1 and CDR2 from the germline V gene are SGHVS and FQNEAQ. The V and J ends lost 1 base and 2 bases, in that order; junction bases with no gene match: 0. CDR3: CASSLGTSGTYNEQFF. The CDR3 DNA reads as TGTGCCAGCAGCTTAGGGACTAGCGGGACCTACAATGAGCAGTTCTTC. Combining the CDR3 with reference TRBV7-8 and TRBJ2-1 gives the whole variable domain GAGVSQSPRYKVAKRGQDVALRCDPISGHVSLFWYQQALGQGPEFLTYFQNEAQLDKSGLPSDRFFAERPEGSVSTLKIQRTQQEDSAVYLCASSLGTSGTYNEQFFGPGTRLTVL.

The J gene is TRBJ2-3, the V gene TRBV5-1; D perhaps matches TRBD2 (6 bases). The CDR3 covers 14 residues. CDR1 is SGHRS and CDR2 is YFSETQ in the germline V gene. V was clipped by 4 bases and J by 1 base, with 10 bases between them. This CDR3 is CASSGGLGTDTQYF. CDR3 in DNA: TGCGCCAGCAGCGGGGGACTGGGCACAGATACGCAGTATTTT.

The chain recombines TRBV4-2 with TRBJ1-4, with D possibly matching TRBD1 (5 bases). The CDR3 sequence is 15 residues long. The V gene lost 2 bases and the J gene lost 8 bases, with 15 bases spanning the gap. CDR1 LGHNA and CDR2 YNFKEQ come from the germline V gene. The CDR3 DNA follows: TGTGCCAGCAGCCAAAATGGGGCTGTTGTGGAAAAACTGTTTTTT. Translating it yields CASSQNGAVVEKLFF.

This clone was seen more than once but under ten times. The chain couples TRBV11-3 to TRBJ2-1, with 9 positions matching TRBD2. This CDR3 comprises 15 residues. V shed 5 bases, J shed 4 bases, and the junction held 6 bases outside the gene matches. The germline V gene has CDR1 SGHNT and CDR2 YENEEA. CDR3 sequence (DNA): TGTGCCAGCAGCCCGACTAGCGGTCTATACAATGAGCAGTTCTTC. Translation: CASSPTSGLYNEQFF.

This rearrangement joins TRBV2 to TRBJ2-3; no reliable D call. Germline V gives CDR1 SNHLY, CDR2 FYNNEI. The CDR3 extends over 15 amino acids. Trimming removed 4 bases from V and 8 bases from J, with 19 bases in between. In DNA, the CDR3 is TGTGCCAGCAGTGGAATGGCCCACCATACGGGTACGCAGTATTTT. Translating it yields CASSGMAHHTGTQYF.

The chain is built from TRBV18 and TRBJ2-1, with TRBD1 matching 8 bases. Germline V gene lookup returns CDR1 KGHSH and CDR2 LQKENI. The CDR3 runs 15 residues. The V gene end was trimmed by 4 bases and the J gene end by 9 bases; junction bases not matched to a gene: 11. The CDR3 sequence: CASSLGTGGESEQFF. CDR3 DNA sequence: TGTGCCAGCTCACTAGGGACAGGCGGAGAAAGTGAGCAGTTCTTC.

The CDR3 DNA is TGTGCCAGCAGTCATAGCAATCAGCCCCAGCATTTT. Its protein is CASSHSNQPQHF. The chain couples TRBV6-5 to TRBJ1-5; D unresolved. The CDR3 is 12 amino acids. From germline, CDR1 is MNHEY and CDR2 SVGAGI. V lost 5 bases and J lost 0, with 2 bases in between.

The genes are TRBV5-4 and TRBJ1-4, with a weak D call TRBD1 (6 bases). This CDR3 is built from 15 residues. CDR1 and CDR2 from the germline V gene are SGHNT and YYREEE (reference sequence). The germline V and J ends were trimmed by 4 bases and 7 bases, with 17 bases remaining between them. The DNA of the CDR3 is TGTGCCAGCAGCCCTAACGGGGGGCAGGGTGAAAAACTGTTTTTT. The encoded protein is CASSPNGGQGEKLFF.

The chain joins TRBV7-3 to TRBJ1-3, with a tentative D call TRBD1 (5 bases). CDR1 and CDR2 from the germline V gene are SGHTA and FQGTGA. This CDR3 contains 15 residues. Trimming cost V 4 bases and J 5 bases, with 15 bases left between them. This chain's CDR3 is CASSSDTPSRNTIYF. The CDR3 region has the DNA TGTGCCAGCAGCTCGGACACCCCTTCTCGAAACACCATATATTTT.

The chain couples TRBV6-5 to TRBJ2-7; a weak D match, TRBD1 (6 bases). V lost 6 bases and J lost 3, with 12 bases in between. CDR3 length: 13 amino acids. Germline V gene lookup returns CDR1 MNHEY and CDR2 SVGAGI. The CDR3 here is CASSPRGGYEQYF. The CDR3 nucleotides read TGTGCCAGCAGCCCCCGAGGGGGCTACGAGCAGTACTTC.

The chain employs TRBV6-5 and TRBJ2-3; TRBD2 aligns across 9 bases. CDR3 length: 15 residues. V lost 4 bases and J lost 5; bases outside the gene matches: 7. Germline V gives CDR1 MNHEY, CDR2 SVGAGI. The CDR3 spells CASSSRRAGGDTQYF. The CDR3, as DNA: TGTGCCAGCAGTTCCCGAAGAGCGGGAGGAGATACGCAGTATTTT.

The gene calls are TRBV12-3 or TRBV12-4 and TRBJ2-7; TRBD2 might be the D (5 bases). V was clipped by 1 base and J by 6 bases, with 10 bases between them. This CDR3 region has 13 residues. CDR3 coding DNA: TGTGCCAGCAGTTTAGTACTAGTAGGCGAGCAGTACTTC. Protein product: CASSLVLVGEQYF.

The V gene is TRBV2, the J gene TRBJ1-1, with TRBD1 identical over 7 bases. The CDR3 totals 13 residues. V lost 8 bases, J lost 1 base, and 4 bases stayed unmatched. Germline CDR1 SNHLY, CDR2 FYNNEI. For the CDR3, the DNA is TGTGCCAGCCAGGGACAGTCGAACACTGAAGCTTTCTTT. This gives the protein CASQGQSNTEAFF.

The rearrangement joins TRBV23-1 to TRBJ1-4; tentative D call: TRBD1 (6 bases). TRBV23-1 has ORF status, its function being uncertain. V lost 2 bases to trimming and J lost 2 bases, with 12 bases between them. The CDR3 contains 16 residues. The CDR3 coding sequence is TGCGCCAGCAGTCAACGGGGGGCGCGGACTAATGAAAAACTGTTTTTT. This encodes CASSQRGARTNEKLFF.

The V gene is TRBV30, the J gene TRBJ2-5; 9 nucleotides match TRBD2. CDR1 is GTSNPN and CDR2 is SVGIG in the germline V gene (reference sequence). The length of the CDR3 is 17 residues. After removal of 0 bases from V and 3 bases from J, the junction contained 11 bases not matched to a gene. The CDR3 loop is CAWSVLALAGWEETQYF. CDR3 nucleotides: TGTGCCTGGAGTGTACTCGCCCTAGCGGGATGGGAAGAGACCCAGTACTTC.

The CDR3 DNA follows: TGTGCCAGCAGCCGCGCGACAGGGGATGGAAACACCATATATTTT. Amino acid sequence: CASSRATGDGNTIYF. V usage is TRBV4-2 and J usage is TRBJ1-3, with 8 positions matching TRBD1. Germline loops: CDR1 LGHNA, CDR2 YNFKEQ. V shed 4 bases, J shed 3 bases, and the junction held 5 bases outside the gene matches. The CDR3 consists of 15 residues.

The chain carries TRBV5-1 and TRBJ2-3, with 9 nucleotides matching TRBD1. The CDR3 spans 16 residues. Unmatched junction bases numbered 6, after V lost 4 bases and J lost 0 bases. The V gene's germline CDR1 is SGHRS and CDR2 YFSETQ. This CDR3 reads CASSPGQGPSTDTQYF. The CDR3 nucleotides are TGCGCCAGCAGCCCAGGACAGGGGCCAAGCACAGATACGCAGTATTTT.

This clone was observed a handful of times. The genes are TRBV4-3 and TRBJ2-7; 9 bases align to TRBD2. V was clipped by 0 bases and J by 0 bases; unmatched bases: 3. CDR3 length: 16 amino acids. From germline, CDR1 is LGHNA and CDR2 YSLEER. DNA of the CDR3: TGCGCCAGCAGCCAAGAGTGGACTAGCGCCTCCTACGAGCAGTACTTC. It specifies CASSQEWTSASYEQYF.

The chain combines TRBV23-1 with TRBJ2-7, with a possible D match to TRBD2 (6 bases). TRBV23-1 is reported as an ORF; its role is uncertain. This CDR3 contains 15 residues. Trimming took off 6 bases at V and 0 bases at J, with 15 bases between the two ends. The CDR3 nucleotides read TGCGCCAGCAGCCAGCGGAGGACTATCTCCTACGAGCAGTACTTC. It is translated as CASSQRRTISYEQYF.

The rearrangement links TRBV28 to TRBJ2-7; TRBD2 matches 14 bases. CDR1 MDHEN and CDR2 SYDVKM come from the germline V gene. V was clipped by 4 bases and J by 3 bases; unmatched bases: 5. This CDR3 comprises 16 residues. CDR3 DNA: TGTGCCAGCAGTTCCCACGGGACTAGCGGGGGCTACGAGCAGTACTTC. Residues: CASSSHGTSGGYEQYF.

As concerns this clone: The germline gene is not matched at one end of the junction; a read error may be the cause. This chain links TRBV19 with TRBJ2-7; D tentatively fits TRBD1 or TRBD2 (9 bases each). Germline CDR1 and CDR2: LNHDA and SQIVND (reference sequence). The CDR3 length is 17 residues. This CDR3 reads CASSKRTGDSGSPPKFF. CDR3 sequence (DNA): TGTGCCAGTAGTAAAAGGACAGGGGATAGCGGGAGTCCCCCGAAATTCTTC. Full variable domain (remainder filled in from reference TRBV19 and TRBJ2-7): DGGITQSPKYLFRKEGQNVTLSCEQNLNHDAMYWYRQDPGQGLRLIYYSQIVNDFQKGDIAEGYSVSREKKESFPLTVTSAQKNPTAFYLCASSKRTGDSGSPPKFFGPGTRLTVT.